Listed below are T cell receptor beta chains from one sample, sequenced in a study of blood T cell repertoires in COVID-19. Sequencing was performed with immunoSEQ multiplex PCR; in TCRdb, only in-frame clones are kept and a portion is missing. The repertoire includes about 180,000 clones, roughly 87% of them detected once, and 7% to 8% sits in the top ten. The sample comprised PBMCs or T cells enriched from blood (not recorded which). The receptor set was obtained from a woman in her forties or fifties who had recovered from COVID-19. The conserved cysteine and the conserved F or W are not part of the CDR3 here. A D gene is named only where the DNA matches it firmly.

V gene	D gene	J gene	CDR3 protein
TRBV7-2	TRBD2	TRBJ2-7	ASSLAGGMGTLSYEQY
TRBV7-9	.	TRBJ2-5	ASSLTGSRETQY
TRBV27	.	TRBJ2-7	ASSAGTTYEQY
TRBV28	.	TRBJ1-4	ASSSTGLNEKLF
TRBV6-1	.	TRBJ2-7	ASSEIGEQY
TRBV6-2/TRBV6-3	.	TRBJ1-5	ASSYVRANQPQH
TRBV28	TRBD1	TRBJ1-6	ASRSGRGPNGGNSPLH
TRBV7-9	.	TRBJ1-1	ASSRRTAGNTEAF
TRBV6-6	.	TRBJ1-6	ASSPLGRDNSPLH
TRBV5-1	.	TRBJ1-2	ASSLSGANYGYT
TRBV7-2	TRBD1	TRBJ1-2	ASSLGFRQGDT
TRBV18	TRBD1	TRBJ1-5	ASSLGQGKTQPQH
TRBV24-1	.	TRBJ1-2	ATSDGYRTNGYT
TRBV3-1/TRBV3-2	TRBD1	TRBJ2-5	ASSQAGQGQETQY
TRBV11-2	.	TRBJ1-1	ASSSQTTGNTEAF
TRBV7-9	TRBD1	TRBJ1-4	ASSPRPDRGLEKLF
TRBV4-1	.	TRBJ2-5	ASSQDKPSLVQETQY
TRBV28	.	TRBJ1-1	ASSLEGVRNEAF
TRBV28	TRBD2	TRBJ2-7	ASSQTSGSYEQY
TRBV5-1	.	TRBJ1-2	ASSMTGEYGYT
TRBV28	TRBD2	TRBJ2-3	ASIGGGLADTQY
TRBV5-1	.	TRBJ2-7	ASSAGPTPYEQY
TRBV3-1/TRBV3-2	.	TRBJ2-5	ASSQMVGVETQY
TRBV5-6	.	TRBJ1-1	ASSRWPGKTF
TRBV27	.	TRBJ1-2	ASSQNTNYGYT
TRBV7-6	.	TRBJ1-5	ASSLVSDQPQH
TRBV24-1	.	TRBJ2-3	ATAGASRTDTQY
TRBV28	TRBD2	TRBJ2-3	ASSLLTSGTDTQY
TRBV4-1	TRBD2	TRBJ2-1	ASSPGLAGNNEQF
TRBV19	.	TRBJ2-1	ASSIGYSEQF
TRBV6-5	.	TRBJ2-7	ASRGARDIYEQY
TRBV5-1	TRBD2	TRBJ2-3	ASSLVGQGLAGSDTQY
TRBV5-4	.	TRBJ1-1	ASSPQGMNTEAF
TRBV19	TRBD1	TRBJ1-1	ATTDRRTEAF
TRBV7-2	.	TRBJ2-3	ASSLVPQADTQY
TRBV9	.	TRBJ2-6	ASSALQGAVSGANVLT
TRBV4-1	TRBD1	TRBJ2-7	ASSQGPGTGPYEQY
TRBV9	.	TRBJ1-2	ASSVPGGTYGYT
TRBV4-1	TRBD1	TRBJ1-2	ASSQVATGDYGYT
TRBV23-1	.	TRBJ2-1	ASSHPRGNGQF
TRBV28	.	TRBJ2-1	ASGTGWDNEQF
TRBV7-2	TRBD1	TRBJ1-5	ASSLDRDRQPQH
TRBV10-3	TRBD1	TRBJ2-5	AISDSTGGETQY
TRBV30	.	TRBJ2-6	ASNRVAGANVLT
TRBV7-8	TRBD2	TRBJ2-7	ASSLGSLAGRGEQY